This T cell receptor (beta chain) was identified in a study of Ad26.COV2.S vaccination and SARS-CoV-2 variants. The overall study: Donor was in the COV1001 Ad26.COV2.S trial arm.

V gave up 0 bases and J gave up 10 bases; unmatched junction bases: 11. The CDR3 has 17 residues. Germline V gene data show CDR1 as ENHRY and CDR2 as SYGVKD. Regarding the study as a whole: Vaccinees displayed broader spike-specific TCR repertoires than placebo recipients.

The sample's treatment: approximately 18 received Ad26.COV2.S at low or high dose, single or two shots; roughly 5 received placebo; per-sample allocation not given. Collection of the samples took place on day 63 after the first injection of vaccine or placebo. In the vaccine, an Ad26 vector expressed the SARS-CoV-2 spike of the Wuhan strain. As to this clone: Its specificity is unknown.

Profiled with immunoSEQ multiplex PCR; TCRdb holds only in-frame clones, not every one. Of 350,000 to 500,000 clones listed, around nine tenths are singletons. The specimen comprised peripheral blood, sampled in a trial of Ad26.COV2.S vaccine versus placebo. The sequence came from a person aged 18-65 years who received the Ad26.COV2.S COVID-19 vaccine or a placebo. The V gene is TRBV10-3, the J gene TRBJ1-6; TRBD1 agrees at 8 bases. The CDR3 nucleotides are TGTGCCATCAGTGAGTCGGGGACAGGTGGGCATGGGTCACCCCTCCACTTT. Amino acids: CAISESGTGGHGSPLHF.